This T cell receptor beta chain was sequenced for a study of blood T cell repertoires in COVID-19. Study-level background: Samples taken during acute and convalescent COVID-19 were collected in the United States, Italy and Spain. Sources were T cells, B-cell-depleted T cells, or PBMCs; the material itself was cDNA or gDNA.

This CDR3 is 14 amino acids long. The trim removed 7 bases at V and 3 bases at J, leaving 8 bases unmatched. Germline CDR1 and CDR2: SQVTM and ANQGSEA. In the original processing: Reference gene primers were amplified, and this amplification served to estimate nucleated cell counts. Assay: immunoSEQ multiplex PCR; the TCRdb copy retains only in-frame clones and omits some. V and J calls plus clone size are reproduced from that table; the DNA served to infer D and trimming. Here the sample spans some 70,000 clones, roughly 84% being singletons. This clonotype was obtained from a man aged 45-65 years with active COVID-19. The genes are TRBV29-1 and TRBJ2-7; 11 bases fit TRBD1. Sample: peripheral blood. The DNA of the CDR3 is TGCAGCGCCGTGGGGACAGGGGGTAACTACGAGCAGTACTTC. Translated: CSAVGTGGNYEQYF.